Sequencing of this TCR beta chain was carried out in a study of control samples from healthy donors and cancer patients. The table came from immunoSEQ multiplex PCR; TCRdb's copy has only in-frame clones and leaves some out. The repertoire includes around 45,000 clones, roughly three quarters of them detected once, and approximately 17% sits in the top ten. Looked up from germline, CDR1 is PRHDT and CDR2 is FYEKMQ (reference sequence). There are 16 residues in the CDR3. V lost 6 bases, J lost 0 bases, and 18 bases lay in between. V usage is TRBV13 and J usage is TRBJ2-7, with D unclear. This clonotype was obtained from a male donor with melanoma. The sequenced material came from formalin-fixed, paraffin-embedded tissue. The CDR3 DNA is TGTGCCAGCAGACCGCGGAATAGCTTAAGCTCCTACGAGCAGTACTTC. Translation: CASRPRNSLSSYEQYF.